Listed below are T cell receptor beta chains from one sample, sequenced in a study of T cell changes during pregnancy in multiple sclerosis. This table comes from immunoSEQ multiplex PCR, and its TCRdb copy is limited to in-frame clones, with some not included. The sample carries about 38,000 clones, almost 90% recorded once. The sequences come from CD4+ T cells from peripheral blood mononuclear cells, collected in the second trimester of pregnancy. The receptors come from a female donor with multiple sclerosis, enrolled in a pregnancy study. Each CDR3 is given with its conserved first and last residue.

v_gene,j_gene,CDR3aa
TRBV30,TRBJ1-2,CAWSVLTGRTNYGYTF
TRBV6-6,TRBJ2-4,CAISRGVDHRDF
TRBV11-3,TRBJ2-7,CASSSETTSGVYEQYF
TRBV19,TRBJ2-1,CASSIYGTHDANEQFF
TRBV5-6,TRBJ1-5,CASSLGVTSQPQHF
TRBV2,TRBJ1-1,CASSEGGGNTEAFF
TRBV25-1,TRBJ2-7,CASSESTRYTYEQYF
TRBV10-3,TRBJ1-1,CATGNGGHTEAFF
TRBV7-9,TRBJ2-6,CASSLDRASGANVLTF
TRBV9,TRBJ2-1,CASSPSAGGLNEQFF
TRBV7-2,TRBJ2-1,CASSLGGGDGEQFF
TRBV4-2,TRBJ2-1,CASSQGLGSGRDEQFF
TRBV7-3,TRBJ2-6,CASTRLPLGPGANVLTF
TRBV28,TRBJ1-1,CASSPGGTAFF
TRBV6-1,TRBJ1-2,CASSEFGERYGYTF
TRBV18,TRBJ2-3,CASSSDRPTSTDTQYF
TRBV15,TRBJ2-1,CATSGERGMNEQFF
TRBV4-1,TRBJ2-1,CASSQGLAGGPAVNEQFF
TRBV19,TRBJ1-1,CASREGGRLAAFF
TRBV7-2,TRBJ2-6,CASSWDRAAGANVLTF
TRBV27,TRBJ2-1,CASRPSGVNEQFF
TRBV28,TRBJ2-1,CASSSGLANEQFF
TRBV9,TRBJ2-2,CASSVLRGTGDAGELFF
TRBV4-2,TRBJ2-7,CASSQVVDSNYEQYF
TRBV7-9,TRBJ2-1,CASSLGGGRYNEQFF
TRBV13,TRBJ1-1,CASMFKSAGFTEAFF
TRBV6-4,TRBJ2-3,CASSVVGGGRGDTQYF
TRBV6-1,TRBJ2-4,CASSESPKNIQYF
TRBV5-4,TRBJ2-5,CASSSTGETQYF
TRBV19,TRBJ2-7,CASGGAGVYEQYF
TRBV10-3,TRBJ2-1,CAISSGREGEQFF
TRBV4-3,TRBJ1-2,CASSQKTGQGMRGYTF
TRBV27,TRBJ2-7,CASSLVAGGIYEQYF
TRBV2,TRBJ2-7,CASTGDSHEQYF
TRBV11-3,TRBJ2-7,CASSFAGNEQYF
TRBV5-6,TRBJ2-7,CASSFSTVSRPYEQYF
TRBV6-1,TRBJ2-1,CASSLSYNEQFF
TRBV6-6,TRBJ2-7,CASSFSRASGEQYF
TRBV5-1,TRBJ2-2,CASSGTSGRRTGELFF
TRBV19,TRBJ2-1,CASSPTKGTGGLYNEQFF
TRBV2,TRBJ2-1,CASSVGSGRLFDEQFF
TRBV7-2,TRBJ1-4,CASSVGGDRKKLFF
TRBV14,TRBJ2-7,CASSREAGAGHEQYF
TRBV30,TRBJ2-5,CAWSGGGSGSWETQYF